The sample holds one count of the clone carrying this T cell receptor beta chain. No antigen is known for it. The data were produced by immunoSEQ multiplex PCR, yet TCRdb's version contains in-frame clones alone and is incomplete. The repertoire holds about 54,000 clones, 88% seen once, with approximately 3.5% in the top ten. This specimen comes from a study of OX40 agonist ivuxolimab in advanced cancers. At the level of the study: A mean age of about 59 years, range about 23 to 80, was recorded, and around 85% were male.

Study outcomes and limitations: Nonresponders, in some cases, also had low normalized T-cell clonal expansion. Antigen targets of the expanded peripheral T cells went undetermined.

The CDR3 covers 15 residues. Germline values: CDR1 MNHEY, CDR2 SVGAGI. The V end lost 4 bases, the J end lost 1 base, and 8 bases lay between the germline ends. The sample consisted of CD4+ or CD8+ T cells sorted from blood, taken in a trial of the OX40 agonist ivuxolimab. This chain connects TRBV6-5 to TRBJ2-6; D might be TRBD1 (5 bases). This TCR derives from an adult with an advanced solid tumor such as melanoma, head and neck, liver or kidney cancer. CDR3: CASSLGVSGANVLTF. CDR3 coding DNA: TGTGCCAGCAGTTTAGGGGTTTCTGGGGCCAACGTCCTGACTTTC.